A single TCR beta chain is shown here with its context. Its antigen remains unidentified. The sample is drawn from a study of OX40 agonist ivuxolimab in advanced cancers. The wider study: Past anti-PD-1, anti-PD-L1 or anti-CTLA-4 therapy was accepted, and approximately 40% had received some. Study-wide findings and caveats: Among the least clonally expanded were partial responders at 0.1-3.0 mg/kg. The CD4+ and CD8+ T cells in the blood had expanded clonally by week 6 at 0.1 to 3.0 mg/kg.

Peripheral blood came from all dose cohorts at three timepoints. CDR1 PRHDT and CDR2 FYEKMQ come from the germline V gene (reference sequence). This CDR3 has 18 amino acids. Trimming removed 2 bases from V and 0 bases from J; junction bases left unmatched: 7. Sequenced by immunoSEQ multiplex PCR; TCRdb stores in-frame clones only, minus some. Among tens of thousands of clones, around 84% were seen once, and the ten largest hold approximately 16%. The chain combines TRBV13 with TRBJ1-4, with 9 bases identical to TRBD1. The material sequenced was CD4+ or CD8+ T cells sorted from blood, taken in a trial of the OX40 agonist ivuxolimab. This clonotype originated in an adult with an advanced solid tumor such as melanoma, head and neck, liver or kidney cancer. Here the CDR3 DNA reads TGTGCCAGCAGCTTAAGGGGACAGGGTTTCTCAACTAATGAAAAACTGTTTTTT. Its translation: CASSLRGQGFSTNEKLFF.